One sample yielded the 27 T cell receptor beta chains listed below, sequenced in a study of OX40 agonist ivuxolimab in advanced cancers. Libraries were built with the immunoSEQ multiplex PCR assay. This immuneACCESS table, as held by TCRdb, lists in-frame sequences with V and J called but not all clones. Of the missing ones, under half trace to an unresolved V gene in checked studies; the others have no known cause. The sample contains tens of thousands of clones, roughly 87% of them found a single time. The biggest ten clones account for about 5.5% of the sample. The specimen was CD4+ or CD8+ T cells sorted from blood, collected in a trial of the OX40 agonist ivuxolimab. These receptors all stem from an adult with an advanced solid tumor such as melanoma, head and neck, liver or kidney cancer.

The chain is built from TRBV27 and TRBJ2-6; D gene uncertain. The CDR3 contains 16 residues. In germline, CDR1 is MNHEY, CDR2 SMNVEV (reference sequence). V shed 5 bases and J shed 0 bases, with 11 bases lying between them. CDR3 sequence reads: CASSPRHISGANVLTF. In DNA, the CDR3 is TGTGCCAGCAGTCCGAGACACATCTCTGGGGCCAACGTCCTGACTTTC. Supplemented by reference TRBV27 and TRBJ2-6, the full variable domain reads EAQVTQNPRYLITVTGKKLTVTCSQNMNHEYMSWYRQDPGLGLRQIYYSMNVEVTDKGDVPEGYKVSRKEKRNFPLILESPSPNQTSLYFCASSPRHISGANVLTFGAGSRLTVL.

The chain links TRBV6-5 to TRBJ2-5; possible D gene TRBD1, 6 bases. Germline V gives CDR1 MNHEY, CDR2 SVGAGI. V was shortened by 6 bases and J by 6 bases, with 17 bases between the two germline ends. This CDR3 is 14 amino acids long. CDR3 in amino acids: CASRISSDRQTQYF. The CDR3 DNA is TGTGCCAGCAGGATTTCCTCGGACAGACAGACCCAGTACTTC.

This chain connects TRBV2 to TRBJ2-1; D gene ambiguous. Trimming took off 4 bases at V and 7 bases at J, with 2 bases between the two ends. Per the germline V gene, CDR1 is SNHLY and CDR2 is FYNNEI. This CDR3 contains 10 residues. CDR3 bases: TGTGCCAGCAGTGCAAATGAGCAGTTCTTC. Residues: CASSANEQFF.

The V call is TRBV5-6, the J call TRBJ1-3, with D perhaps TRBD1 (5 bases). V lost 4 bases and J 0 bases, leaving 17 bases between the germline ends. The CDR3 runs 17 residues. Germline CDR1 reads SGHDT; CDR2 reads YYEEEE. This CDR3 reads CASSRSTERYSGNTIYF. DNA for the CDR3: TGTGCCAGCAGCCGGTCGACAGAAAGATACTCTGGAAACACCATATATTTT.

This chain connects TRBV6-6 to TRBJ2-2; TRBD2 matches at 8 bases. Per the germline V gene, CDR1 is MNHNY and CDR2 is SVGAGI (reference sequence). Trimming removed 6 bases from V and 0 bases from J; junction bases left unmatched: 6. CDR3 length: 16 amino acids. Here the CDR3 reads CASRPRGGTNTGELFF. Written as DNA, the CDR3 is TGTGCCAGCAGACCCCGGGGGGGCACGAACACCGGGGAGCTGTTTTTT.

This chain links TRBV5-8 with TRBJ2-3, with D possibly TRBD1 on 5 matching bases. Germline V gene lookup returns CDR1 SGHTS and CDR2 YDEGEE. The V end was cut by 1 base, the J end by 4 bases, with 10 bases between. The CDR3 is 14 residues long. The CDR3 region is CASSLQGLPDTQYF. CDR3 DNA sequence: TGTGCCAGCAGCTTGCAGGGTTTGCCAGATACGCAGTATTTT.

The V call is TRBV28, the J call TRBJ1-1; D is ambiguous. CDR3 length: 13 residues. Germline CDR1 MDHEN, CDR2 SYDVKM. V lost 6 bases to trimming and J lost 1 base, with 9 bases between them. The CDR3 loop reads CASRRATNTEAFF. The CDR3 region has the DNA TGTGCCAGCAGACGAGCGACGAACACTGAAGCTTTCTTT.

J is TRBJ1-5 and V is TRBV29-1; the D is unclear. Germline CDR1 SQVTM, CDR2 ANQGSEA. The V gene lost 4 bases and the J gene lost 6 bases, with 13 bases spanning the gap. The CDR3 consists of 13 residues. CDR3 sequence (DNA): TGCAGCGTTGTTAGCCAGTTTGGTCAGCCCCAGCATTTT. Its protein is CSVVSQFGQPQHF.

CDR3 DNA: TGTGCCAGCAGCCAGGGGGAGGCTGAGCAGTTCTTC. It yields the protein CASSQGEAEQFF. This sequence joins TRBV11-1 and TRBJ2-1, with D possibly matching TRBD1 (7 bases). V lost 5 bases and J 9 bases, leaving 11 bases between the germline ends. The CDR3 is 12 residues long. CDR1 and CDR2 from the germline V gene are SGHAT and FQDESV (reference sequence). Based on the CDR3 plus reference TRBV11-1 and TRBJ2-1, the full variable domain is EAEVAQSPRYKITEKSQAVAFWCDPISGHATLYWYRQILGQGPELLVQFQDESVVDDSQLPKDRFSAERLKGVDSTLKIQPAELGDSAMYLCASSQGEAEQFFGPGTRLTVL.

The chain has TRBV2 and TRBJ2-2, with a weak D call TRBD1 (5 bases). The CDR3 contains 17 residues. With 2 bases removed from V and 0 bases from J, the gap between germline ends came to 13 bases. Germline CDR1 reads SNHLY; CDR2 reads FYNNEI. CDR3 in amino acids: CASSESLSRANTGELFF. The CDR3, as DNA: TGTGCCAGCAGTGAAAGCCTTTCCAGGGCGAACACCGGGGAGCTGTTTTTT.

J is TRBJ1-2 and V is TRBV6-5; TRBD1 is a possible D gene (6 bases). In germline, CDR1 is MNHEY, CDR2 SVGAGI. This CDR3 is 14 amino acids long. Trimming shortened V by 9 bases and J by 8 bases, and 22 bases separated the two germline ends. The CDR3 here is CASSTGQGSRGYTF. As DNA, the CDR3 is TGTGCCAGTTCCACGGGGCAGGGGTCGCGAGGCTACACCTTC.

The rearrangement uses TRBV19 and TRBJ1-5; D is perhaps TRBD1 (5 bases). Trimming stripped 3 bases from V and 3 bases from J, with 15 bases between. Germline values: CDR1 LNHDA, CDR2 SQIVND (reference sequence). The CDR3 has 16 amino acids. CDR3 in amino acids: CASSIRRTGDNQPQHF. CDR3 coding DNA: TGTGCCAGTAGTATTAGGAGGACGGGGGACAATCAGCCCCAGCATTTT.

CDR3 residues: CASSQGAYNEQFF. DNA for the CDR3: TGTGCCAGCAGTCAGGGAGCCTACAATGAGCAGTTCTTC. The rearrangement links TRBV27 to TRBJ2-1; D might be TRBD1 or TRBD2, each matching 5 bases. Per the germline V gene, CDR1 is MNHEY and CDR2 is SMNVEV (reference sequence). Trimming removed 5 bases at V and 2 bases at J, with 7 bases between. CDR3 length: 13 amino acids.

In DNA, the CDR3 is TGCGCCAGCAGTGAGAGACTGACCGGGGAGCTGTTTTTT. Translated, it gives CASSERLTGELFF. The chain joins TRBV10-1 to TRBJ2-2; no definite D call. Deletions cut 2 bases from V and 5 bases from J, with 6 bases between. The CDR3 has 13 amino acids. Germline CDR1 reads WNHNN; CDR2 reads SYGVQD (reference sequence).

This rearrangement joins TRBV30 to TRBJ2-1; 9 nucleotides match TRBD2. The CDR3 is 21 amino acids. The V and J ends lost 1 base and 6 bases, in that order; junction bases with no gene match: 25. CDR1 is GTSNPN, CDR2 SVGIG, per germline (reference sequence). The CDR3 nucleotides read TGTGCCTGGAGTGCCAGACGGGCCCAGGGGGTGGTAGCGGGAGTTTTCAATGAGCAGTTCTTC. It is translated as CAWSARRAQGVVAGVFNEQFF.

The gene calls are TRBV19 and TRBJ1-2; D is unclear. The CDR3 has 16 amino acids. V dropped 3 bases and J dropped 0 bases, with 14 bases sitting between them. Germline assignment: CDR1 LNHDA and CDR2 SQIVND (reference sequence). DNA for the CDR3: TGTGCCAGTAGTATCGGGCGGCAGCCCTCTAACTATGGCTACACCTTC. Its translation is CASSIGRQPSNYGYTF.

The chain employs TRBV7-9 and TRBJ2-3; D not resolved. CDR1 is SEHNR, CDR2 FQNEAQ, per germline (reference sequence). V lost 3 bases and J lost 2, with 12 bases in between. This CDR3 spans 15 amino acids. In DNA form, the CDR3 reads TGTGCCAGCAGCTTCCAGGCCACCTCCACAGATACGCAGTATTTT. It is translated as CASSFQATSTDTQYF.

This clone showed up many times. V and J are TRBV13 and TRBJ2-3, with unresolved D. The CDR3 has 12 residues. The germline gives CDR1 PRHDT, CDR2 FYEKMQ (reference sequence). Trimming pared 5 bases from V and 1 base from J, leaving 4 bases between. The CDR3 DNA is TGTGCCAGCAGCCGGGGCACAGATACGCAGTATTTT. It codes for CASSRGTDTQYF.

The gene calls are TRBV7-2 and TRBJ2-7; 8 nucleotides agree with TRBD1. The CDR3 runs to 14 residues. V lost 5 bases, J lost 6 bases, and 9 bases stayed unmatched. The germline CDR1 and CDR2 sequences are SGHTA and FQGNSA. CDR3 sequence: CASSKGQGLGEQYF. Written as DNA, the CDR3 is TGTGCCAGCAGCAAAGGACAGGGTTTAGGCGAGCAGTACTTC.

The rearrangement uses TRBV19 and TRBJ2-6; perhaps TRBD2 as D (5 bases). Trimming stripped 7 bases from V and 1 base from J, with 11 bases between. CDR3 size: 15 residues. Germline V gives CDR1 LNHDA, CDR2 SQIVND (reference sequence). CDR3 residues: CASNAGGSGANVLTF. The CDR3 region has the DNA TGTGCCAGTAACGCTGGAGGTTCTGGGGCCAACGTCCTGACTTTC.

The chain uses TRBV27 and TRBJ1-4, with a weak D call TRBD1 (6 bases). Germline assignment: CDR1 MNHEY and CDR2 SMNVEV (reference sequence). Trimming shortened V by 3 bases and J by 8 bases, and 16 bases separated the two germline ends. The CDR3 contains 15 residues. CDR3 loop: CASSFTGKVNEKLFF. Here the CDR3 DNA reads TGTGCCAGCAGTTTCACAGGGAAAGTAAACGAAAAACTGTTTTTT. The complete variable domain, with remaining parts taken from reference TRBV27 and TRBJ1-4, reads EAQVTQNPRYLITVTGKKLTVTCSQNMNHEYMSWYRQDPGLGLRQIYYSMNVEVTDKGDVPEGYKVSRKEKRNFPLILESPSPNQTSLYFCASSFTGKVNEKLFFGSGTQLSVL.

The chain couples TRBV6-1 to TRBJ1-1; unclear D gene. V shed 0 bases and J shed 3 bases, with 8 bases lying between them. The CDR3 is 14 residues long. Per the germline V gene, CDR1 is MNHNS and CDR2 is SASEGT. The DNA of the CDR3 is TGTGCCAGCAGTGAAGCCGGCATGGACACTGAAGCTTTCTTT. This encodes CASSEAGMDTEAFF.

V and J are TRBV7-9 and TRBJ2-3; the match to TRBD2 covers 8 bases. V was pared by 1 base and J by 4 bases, with 10 bases of the junction left unmatched. The germline V gene encodes CDR1 SEHNR and CDR2 FQNEAQ (reference sequence). The CDR3 runs to 17 residues. CDR3 DNA sequence: TGTGCCAGCAGCTTAGGCTTTGGAGCGGGAGCACCAGATACGCAGTATTTT. Protein sequence: CASSLGFGAGAPDTQYF.

V usage is TRBV5-1 and J usage is TRBJ2-1; TRBD2 matches at 9 bases. J gave up 7 bases and V 1 base, and 12 bases lay outside the gene matches. This CDR3 is 17 amino acids long. Per germline, CDR1 SGHRS and CDR2 YFSETQ. CDR3 sequence: CASSLQSRGGILNEQFF. In nucleotides, the CDR3 is TGCGCCAGCAGCTTGCAATCGCGGGGGGGTATTTTGAATGAGCAGTTCTTC.

This chain uses TRBV29-1 with TRBJ2-1, with 9 bases fitting TRBD1. Germline V lookup: CDR1 SQVTM, CDR2 ANQGSEA. The CDR3 contains 14 residues. The trim removed 7 bases at V and 5 bases at J, leaving 9 bases unmatched. CDR3 region: CSGMDRGANNEQFF. The CDR3 coding sequence is TGCAGCGGCATGGACAGGGGAGCCAACAATGAGCAGTTCTTC.

The V gene is TRBV7-6, the J gene TRBJ1-1; D is unclear. Germline V gives CDR1 SGHVS, CDR2 FNYEAQ. The CDR3 is 14 amino acids. V was cut by 2 bases and J by 0 bases, with 7 bases left in between. CDR3 sequence: CASSLNPMNTEAFF. The DNA of the CDR3 is TGTGCCAGCAGCTTAAATCCCATGAACACTGAAGCTTTCTTT.

The chain links TRBV7-9 to TRBJ1-1; no definite D call. The V end was cut by 2 bases, the J end by 10 bases, with 14 bases between. From germline, CDR1 is SEHNR and CDR2 FQNEAQ (reference sequence). The CDR3 contains 13 residues. CDR3 DNA: TGTGCCAGCAGCTTATCACCTCACGATGGAGCTTTCTTT. Translation gives CASSLSPHDGAFF.